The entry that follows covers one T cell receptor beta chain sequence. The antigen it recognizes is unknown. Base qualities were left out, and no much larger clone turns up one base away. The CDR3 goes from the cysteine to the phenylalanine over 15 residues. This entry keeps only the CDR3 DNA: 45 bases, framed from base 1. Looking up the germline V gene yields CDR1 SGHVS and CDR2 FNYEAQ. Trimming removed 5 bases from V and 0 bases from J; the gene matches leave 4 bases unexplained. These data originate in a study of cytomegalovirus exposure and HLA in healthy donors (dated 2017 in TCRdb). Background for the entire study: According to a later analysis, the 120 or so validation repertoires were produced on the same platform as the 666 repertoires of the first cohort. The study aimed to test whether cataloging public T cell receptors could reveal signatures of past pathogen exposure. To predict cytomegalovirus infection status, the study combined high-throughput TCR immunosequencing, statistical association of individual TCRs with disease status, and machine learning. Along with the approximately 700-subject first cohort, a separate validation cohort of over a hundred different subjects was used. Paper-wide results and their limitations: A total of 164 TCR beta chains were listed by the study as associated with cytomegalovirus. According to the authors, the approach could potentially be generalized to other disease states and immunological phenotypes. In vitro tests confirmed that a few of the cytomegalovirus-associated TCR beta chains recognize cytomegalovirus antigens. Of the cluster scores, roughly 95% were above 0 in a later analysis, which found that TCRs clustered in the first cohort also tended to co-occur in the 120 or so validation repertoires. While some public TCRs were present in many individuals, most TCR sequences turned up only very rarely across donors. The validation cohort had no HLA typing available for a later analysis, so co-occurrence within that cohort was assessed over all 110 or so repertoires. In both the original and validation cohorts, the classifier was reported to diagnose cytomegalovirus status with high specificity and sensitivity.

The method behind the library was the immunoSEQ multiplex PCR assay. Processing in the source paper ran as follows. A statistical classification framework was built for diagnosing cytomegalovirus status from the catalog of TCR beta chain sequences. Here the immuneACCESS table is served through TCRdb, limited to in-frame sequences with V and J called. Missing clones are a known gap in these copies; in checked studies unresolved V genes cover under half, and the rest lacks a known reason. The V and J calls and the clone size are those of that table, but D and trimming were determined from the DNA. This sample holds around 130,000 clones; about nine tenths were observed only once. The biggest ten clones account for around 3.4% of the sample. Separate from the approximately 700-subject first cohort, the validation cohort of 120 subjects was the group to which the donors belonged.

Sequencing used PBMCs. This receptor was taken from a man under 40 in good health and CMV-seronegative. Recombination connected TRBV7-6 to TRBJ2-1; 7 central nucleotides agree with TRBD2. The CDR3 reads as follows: CASSPGGSSYNEQFF. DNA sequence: TGTGCCAGCAGCCCGGGGGGTAGCTCCTACAATGAGCAGTTCTTC. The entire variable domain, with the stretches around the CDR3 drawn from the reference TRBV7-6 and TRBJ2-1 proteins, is GAGVSQSPRYKVTKRGQDVALRCDPISGHVSLYWYRQALGQGPEFLTYFNYEAQQDKSGLPNDRFSAERPEGSISTLTIQRTEQRDSAMYRCASSPGGSSYNEQFFGPGTRLTVL.